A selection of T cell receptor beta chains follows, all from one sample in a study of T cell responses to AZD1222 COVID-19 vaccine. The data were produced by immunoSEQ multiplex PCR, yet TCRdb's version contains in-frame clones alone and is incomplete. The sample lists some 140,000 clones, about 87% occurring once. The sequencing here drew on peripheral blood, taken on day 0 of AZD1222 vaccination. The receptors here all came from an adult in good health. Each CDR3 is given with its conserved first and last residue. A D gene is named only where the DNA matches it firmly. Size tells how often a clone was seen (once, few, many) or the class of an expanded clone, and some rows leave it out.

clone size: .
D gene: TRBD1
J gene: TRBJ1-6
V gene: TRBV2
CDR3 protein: CASSETGDSPLHF
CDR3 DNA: TGTGCCAGCAGTGAAACAGGGGATTCACCCCTCCACTTT

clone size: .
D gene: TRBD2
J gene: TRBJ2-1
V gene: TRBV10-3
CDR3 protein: CAITDPTSGGGGEQFF
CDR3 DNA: TGTGCCATCACTGACCCTACTAGCGGCGGCGGTGGGGAGCAGTTCTTC

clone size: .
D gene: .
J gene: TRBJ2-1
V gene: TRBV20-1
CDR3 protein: CSASRGDSQFF
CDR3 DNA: TGCAGTGCTTCAAGGGGGGACTCCCAGTTCTTC

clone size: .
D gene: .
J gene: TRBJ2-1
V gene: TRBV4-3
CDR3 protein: CASSQDRPYNEQFF
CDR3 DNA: TGCGCCAGCAGCCAAGATCGACCTTACAATGAGCAGTTCTTC

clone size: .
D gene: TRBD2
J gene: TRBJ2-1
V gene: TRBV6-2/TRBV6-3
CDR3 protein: CASSYSGRGEQFF
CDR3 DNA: TGTGCCAGCAGTTACTCGGGGCGGGGGGAGCAGTTCTTC

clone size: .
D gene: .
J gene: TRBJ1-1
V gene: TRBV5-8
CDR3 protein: CASSLPTILLQGSAFF
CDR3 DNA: TGTGCCAGCAGCTTGCCGACAATTTTACTACAGGGTTCCGCTTTCTTT

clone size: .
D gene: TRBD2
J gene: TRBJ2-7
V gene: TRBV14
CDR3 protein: CASSQFSGGEQYF
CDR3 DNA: TGTGCCAGCAGCCAATTTTCGGGGGGAGAGCAGTACTTC

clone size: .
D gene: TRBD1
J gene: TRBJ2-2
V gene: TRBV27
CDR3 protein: CASGTGLANTGELFF
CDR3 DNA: TGTGCCAGCGGGACAGGGCTAGCGAACACCGGGGAGCTGTTTTTT

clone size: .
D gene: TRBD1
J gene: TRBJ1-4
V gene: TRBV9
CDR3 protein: CASSATGTGTEKLFF
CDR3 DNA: TGTGCCAGCAGCGCCACCGGGACAGGGACTGAAAAACTGTTTTTT

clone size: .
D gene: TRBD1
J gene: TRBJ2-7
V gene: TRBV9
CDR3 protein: CASSVGTGGNYEQYF
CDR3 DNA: TGTGCCAGCAGCGTAGGGACAGGGGGTAACTACGAGCAGTACTTC

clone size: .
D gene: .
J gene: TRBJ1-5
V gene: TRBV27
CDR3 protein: CASSDSNQPQHF
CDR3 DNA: TGTGCCAGCAGTGATAGCAATCAGCCCCAGCATTTT

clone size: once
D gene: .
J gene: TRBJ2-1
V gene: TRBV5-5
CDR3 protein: CASSPRHEQFF
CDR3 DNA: TGTGCCAGCAGCCCTCGGCATGAGCAGTTCTTC

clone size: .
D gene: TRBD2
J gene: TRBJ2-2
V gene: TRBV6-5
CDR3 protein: CASRLAGAYTGELFF
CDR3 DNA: TGTGCCAGCAGACTAGCGGGAGCTTACACCGGGGAGCTGTTTTTT

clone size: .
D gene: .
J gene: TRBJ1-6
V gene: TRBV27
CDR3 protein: CASSSDPGVGSYNSPLHF
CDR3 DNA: TGTGCCAGCAGTTCTGACCCGGGGGTTGGCTCCTATAATTCACCCCTCCACTTT

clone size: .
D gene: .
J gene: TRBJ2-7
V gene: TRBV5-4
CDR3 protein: CASSFLFGDVQYF
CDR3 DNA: TGTGCCAGCAGCTTCCTCTTTGGAGACGTGCAGTACTTC

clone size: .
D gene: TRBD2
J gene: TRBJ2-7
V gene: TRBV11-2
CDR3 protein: CASSLAGLAGAAEQYF
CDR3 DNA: TGTGCCAGCAGCTTAGCGGGACTAGCGGGAGCAGCCGAGCAGTACTTC

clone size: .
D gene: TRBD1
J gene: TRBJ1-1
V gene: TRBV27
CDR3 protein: CASSFLPQGAAEAFF
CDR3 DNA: TGTGCCAGCAGTTTCCTTCCCCAGGGGGCGGCTGAAGCTTTCTTT

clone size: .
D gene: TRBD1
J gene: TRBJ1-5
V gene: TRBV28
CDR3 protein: CASSPDREGQPQHF
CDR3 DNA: TGTGCCAGCAGTCCTGACAGGGAGGGTCAGCCCCAGCATTTT